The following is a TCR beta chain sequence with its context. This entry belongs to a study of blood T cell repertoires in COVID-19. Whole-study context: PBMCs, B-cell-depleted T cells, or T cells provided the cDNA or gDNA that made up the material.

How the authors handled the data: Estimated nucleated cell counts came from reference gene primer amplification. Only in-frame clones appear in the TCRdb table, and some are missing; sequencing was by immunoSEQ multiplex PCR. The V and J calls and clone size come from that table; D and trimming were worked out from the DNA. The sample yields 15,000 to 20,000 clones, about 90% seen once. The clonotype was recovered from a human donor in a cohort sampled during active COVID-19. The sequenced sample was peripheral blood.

Here the CDR3 reads CASSLDGHYNEQFF. DNA of the CDR3: TGTGCCAGCAGCTTAGATGGACACTACAATGAGCAGTTCTTC. This rearrangement joins TRBV7-2 to TRBJ2-1; tentative D call: TRBD1 (5 bases). Germline V gives CDR1 SGHTA, CDR2 FQGNSA. The CDR3 loop spans 14 amino acids. With 1 base removed from V and 3 bases from J, the gap between germline ends came to 7 bases.